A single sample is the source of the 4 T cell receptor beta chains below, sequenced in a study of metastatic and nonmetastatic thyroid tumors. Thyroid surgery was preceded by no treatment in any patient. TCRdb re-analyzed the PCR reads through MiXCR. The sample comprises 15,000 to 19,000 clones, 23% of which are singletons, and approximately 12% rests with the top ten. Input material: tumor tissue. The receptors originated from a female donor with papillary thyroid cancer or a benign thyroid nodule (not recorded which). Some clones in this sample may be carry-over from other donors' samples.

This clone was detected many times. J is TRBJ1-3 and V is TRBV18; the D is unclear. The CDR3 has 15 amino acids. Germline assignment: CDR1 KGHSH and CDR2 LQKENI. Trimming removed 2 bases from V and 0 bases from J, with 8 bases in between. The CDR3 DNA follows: TGTGCCAGCTCACCAGCCAGGAGCTCTGGAAACACCATATATTTT. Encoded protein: CASSPARSSGNTIYF.

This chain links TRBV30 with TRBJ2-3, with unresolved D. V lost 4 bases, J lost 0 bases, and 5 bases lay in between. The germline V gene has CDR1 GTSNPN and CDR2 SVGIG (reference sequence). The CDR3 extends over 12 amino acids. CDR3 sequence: CAWTPSTDTQYF. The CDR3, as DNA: TGTGCCTGGACGCCTAGCACAGATACGCAGTATTTT.

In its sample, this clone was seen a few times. The CDR3 DNA is TGTGCCAGCAGTTTACGCAGGGTGTACGAGCAGTACTTC. Translation: CASSLRRVYEQYF. This chain connects TRBV28 to TRBJ2-7; TRBD1 might be the D (5 bases). V shed 2 bases and J shed 4 bases, with 9 bases lying between them. The CDR3 runs 13 residues. Germline values: CDR1 MDHEN, CDR2 SYDVKM. The full variable domain, completed using reference TRBV28 and TRBJ2-7, is DVKVTQSSRYLVKRTGEKVFLECVQDMDHENMFWYRQDPGLGLRLIYFSYDVKMKEKGDIPEGYSVSREKKERFSLILESASTNQTSMYLCASSLRRVYEQYFGPGTRLTVT.

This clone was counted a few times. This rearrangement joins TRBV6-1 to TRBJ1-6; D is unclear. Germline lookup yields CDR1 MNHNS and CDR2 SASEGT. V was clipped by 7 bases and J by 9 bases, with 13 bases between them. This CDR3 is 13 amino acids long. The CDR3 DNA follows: TGTGCCAGCATGAAACCATCGATTTCACCCCTCCACTTT. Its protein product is CASMKPSISPLHF.